This section outlines one TCR beta chain sequence together with its context. The data belong to a study of identical twins. The CDR3 is 18 residues long. Trimming removed 5 bases at V and 5 bases at J, with 27 bases between. The germline V gene has CDR1 SGHAT and CDR2 FQNNGV. TCRdb re-derived calls from the 5' RACE reads in MiXCR, one entry per CDR3 protein. The table lists 510,000 or so distinct CDR3 sequences, around 15% of them singletons. These data are also associated with another study on yellow fever vaccine responses in identical twins.

This clonotype was sampled from a woman under 30 in good health. The chain employs TRBV11-2 and TRBJ2-5; a possible D gene is TRBD1 (5 bases). The sequenced sample was CD4+ T cells sorted from blood. This CDR3 reads CASSLGVLTGVLGETQYF. As DNA, the CDR3 is TGTGCCAGCAGCCTAGGGGTTCTAACAGGAGTCTTGGGGGAGACCCAGTACTTC.